Here is one TCR beta chain with its context. Sequenced by immunoSEQ multiplex PCR; TCRdb stores in-frame clones only, minus some. Here the sample spans approximately 430,000 clones, approximately 90% being singletons. Per germline, CDR1 SGHRS and CDR2 YFSETQ. This CDR3 is built from 15 residues. The V and J ends lost 4 bases and 0 bases, in that order; junction bases with no gene match: 6. These data originate in a study of blood T cell repertoires in COVID-19. Study as a whole: COVID-19 samples from acute and convalescent phases originated in the United States, Italy and Spain. T cells, B-cell-depleted T cells, or PBMCs provided the cDNA or gDNA that served as material.

The chain is built from TRBV5-1 and TRBJ1-1; 7 positions agree with TRBD1. This TCR was sampled from a woman under 40 with active or convalescent COVID-19. The sequenced material came from peripheral blood. CDR3 region: CASSPATGLNTEAFF. The CDR3 DNA follows: TGCGCCAGCAGCCCAGCGACAGGGCTGAACACTGAAGCTTTCTTT.